This TCR beta chain was profiled in a study of blood T cell repertoires in COVID-19. Looked up from germline, CDR1 is LNHDA and CDR2 is SQIVND (reference sequence). The CDR3 runs 14 residues. Trimming at V came to 6 bases and at J to 3 bases, leaving 5 bases not matched to a gene. Data came from immunoSEQ multiplex PCR; TCRdb stores just in-frame clones and leaves some out. The data contain around 180,000 clones, roughly 85% of them singletons. The TCR was taken from a woman in her twenties or thirties with acute or convalescent COVID-19. The gene calls are TRBV19 and TRBJ2-5, with 9 bases aligning to TRBD1. The sample taken for sequencing was peripheral blood. Written as DNA, the CDR3 is TGTGCCAGTAGACCCGGGACAGGGAAAGAGACCCAGTACTTC. This encodes CASRPGTGKETQYF. Variable domain in full (rest from reference TRBV19 and TRBJ2-5): DGGITQSPKYLFRKEGQNVTLSCEQNLNHDAMYWYRQDPGQGLRLIYYSQIVNDFQKGDIAEGYSVSREKKESFPLTVTSAQKNPTAFYLCASRPGTGKETQYFGPGTRLLVL.